This T cell receptor (beta chain) derives from a study of CD8 T cells in ankylosing spondylitis (dated by TCRdb to 2016 to 2017). With respect to the entire study: T cell receptor beta repertoires were profiled in healthy donors and ankylosing spondylitis patients so that disease-linked TCR variants could be found. Peripheral blood samples were taken, and synovial fluid was additionally collected from ankylosing spondylitis patients. The full study cohort was made up of roughly 25 ankylosing spondylitis patients and about a hundred healthy donors. Broad study findings and their caveats: Significant enrichment of the disease-linked clones was reported in matched synovial fluid samples from ankylosing spondylitis patients. A CD8+ phenotype was shown by the disease-linked clones, which were found at relatively low frequencies in peripheral blood. Blood from ankylosing spondylitis patients appeared to be characterized by a TCR beta motif composed of roughly 8 highly homologous amino acid variants. Some motif variants had previously been reported in the synovial fluid and blood of reactive arthritis patients, which suggests shared mechanisms of disease initiation.

The table lists this clonotype with many counts. Its antigen target is currently unknown. Base qualities are missing; no much larger clone stands one base away. The sample was run on an Illumina HiSeq 2500. Quantitative 5'-RACE with molecular barcodes was the method used to prepare the TCR beta libraries. On the authors' methods: A new computational method, built on a probabilistic model of VDJ rearrangement, was used to identify disease-linked TCR variants. TCRdb handled the public reads itself, with Q25 trimming in fastp and clone calling in MiXCR, and kept productive beta chains. All rows with the same CDR3 protein become a single entry with the most common DNA and genes. In this record, the V and J calls reflect TCRdb's handling and not the investigators' own analysis. A total of roughly 300,000 distinct CDR3 sequences appear in this sample, 6.5% to 10% of them only once. The top ten constitute roughly 15% of the sample.

V loses 0 bases, J loses 2 bases, and the germline ends lie 8 bases apart. The CDR3 covers 15 residues, taking in both the cysteine and the phenylalanine. Just the 45-base CDR3 DNA is kept, in frame starting at base 1. The germline V gene (reference sequence) yields LNHNV for CDR1 and YYDKDF for CDR2. The clonotype was recovered from a male donor with ankylosing spondylitis. Recombination linked TRBV15 to TRBJ1-3, and the D gene may be TRBD1, 6 bases matching. The sequenced material came from blood, either unsorted or a sorted T cell fraction (not recorded which). The nucleotide sequence reads as follows: TGTGCCACCAGCAGAGACAGGGGTGCTGGAAACACCATATATTTT. Its protein product is CATSRDRGAGNTIYF.